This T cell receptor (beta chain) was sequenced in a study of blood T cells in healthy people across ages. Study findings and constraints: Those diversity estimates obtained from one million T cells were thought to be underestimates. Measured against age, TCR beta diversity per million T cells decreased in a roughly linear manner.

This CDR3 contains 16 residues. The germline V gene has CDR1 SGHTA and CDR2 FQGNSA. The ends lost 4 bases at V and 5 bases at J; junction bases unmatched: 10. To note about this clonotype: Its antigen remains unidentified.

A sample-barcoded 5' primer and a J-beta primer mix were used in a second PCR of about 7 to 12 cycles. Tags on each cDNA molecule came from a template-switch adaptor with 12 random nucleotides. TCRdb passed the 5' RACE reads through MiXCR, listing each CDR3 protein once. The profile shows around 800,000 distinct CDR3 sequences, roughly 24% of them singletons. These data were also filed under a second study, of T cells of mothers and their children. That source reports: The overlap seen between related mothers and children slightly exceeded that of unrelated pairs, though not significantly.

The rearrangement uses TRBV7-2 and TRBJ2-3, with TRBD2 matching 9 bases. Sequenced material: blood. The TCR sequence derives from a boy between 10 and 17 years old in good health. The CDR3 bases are TGTGCCAGCAGCTCCACCGTAGGACTAGCGTTAGATACGCAGTATTTT. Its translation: CASSSTVGLALDTQYF.